The entry below gives a single T cell receptor (beta chain) sequence along with its context. Its antigen is currently unknown. These data belong to a study of shared clonotypes between healthy human individuals. Turning to the study itself: Per donor, CD8 memory used one plate, CD8 naive used two, CD4 memory used three and CD4 naive used three. Study-wide results and limits: The study found about 5% of naive CD4 clonotypes shared across a few donors.

Sequenced by immunoSEQ multiplex PCR; TCRdb stores in-frame clones only, minus some. The repertoire consists of about 800,000 clones, with just over 95% occurring once and the leading ten covering around 0.25%. Naivety among CD8 cells was defined by CD45RO negativity and positive CCR7 selection, thereby excluding terminally differentiated effector memory CD45RA+ cells. V lost 7 bases to trimming and J lost 5 bases; unmatched junction nucleotides: 5. This CDR3 comprises 12 residues. Germline V gives CDR1 SQVTM, CDR2 ANQGSEA. The sequenced material came from naive CD8+ T cells sorted from blood. The clonotype was recovered from a man younger than 45 in good health. The chain has TRBV29-1 and TRBJ1-1, with 9 bases lining up with TRBD1. The CDR3 DNA sequence: TGCAGCGCGGACAGGGGAGGTACTGAAGCTTTCTTT. Residues: CSADRGGTEAFF.